A single sample is the source of the 21 T cell receptor beta chains below, sequenced in a study of human T cells and chemical hapten exposure. MiXCR, applied by TCRdb to the RACE reads, yields one record per CDR3 protein. The sample carries about 52,000 distinct CDR3 sequences, 8% to 10% recorded once. Sample time point: patch test 3, about 24 weeks after DPC sensitization. Treatment meaning: therapeutic diphenylcyclopropenone sensitization with weekly scalp DPC. The sequenced sample was whole blood, obtained in connection with sensitization to the hapten diphenylcyclopropenone (DPC). The origin of the receptors is a woman aged 35 to 49 with alopecia areata. Some clones in this sample may be carry-over from other donors' samples.

The rearrangement links TRBV11-2 to TRBJ1-6, with D maybe TRBD1 (5 bases). The CDR3 spans 13 residues. V was trimmed by 1 base and J by 7 bases, leaving 5 bases between them. CDR1 SGHAT and CDR2 FQNNGV come from the germline V gene. The CDR3 sequence: CASSLGTNSPLHF. Here the CDR3 DNA reads TGTGCCAGCAGCTTAGGGACAAATTCACCCCTCCACTTT.

The rearrangement joins TRBV6-4 to TRBJ2-5; D is possibly TRBD1 (6 bases). Trimming pared 6 bases from V and 4 bases from J, leaving 12 bases between. This CDR3 has 13 residues. Germline CDR1 is MRHNA and CDR2 is SNTAGT. CDR3 in amino acids: CASSPDRGETQYF. Written as DNA, the CDR3 is TGTGCCAGCAGCCCGGACAGAGGAGAGACCCAGTACTTC.

The table lists this clonotype with a few counts. The rearrangement joins TRBV5-6 to TRBJ2-3; tentatively, D is TRBD2 (5 bases). Germline CDR1 is SGHDT and CDR2 is YYEEEE. This CDR3 is built from 14 residues. V lost 1 base to trimming and J lost 4 bases, with 10 bases between them. CDR3 sequence (DNA): TGTGCCAGCAGCTTGTACGGGGTTCCAGATACGCAGTATTTT. Its translation is CASSLYGVPDTQYF.

The chain carries TRBV7-6 and TRBJ1-3; weak D call: TRBD1 (5 bases). The germline gives CDR1 SGHVS, CDR2 FNYEAQ. The V gene lost 5 bases and the J gene lost 0 bases, with 11 bases spanning the gap. The CDR3 spans 15 residues. DNA of the CDR3: TGTGCCAGCAGCCCCGGGACCAGCTCTGGAAACACCATATATTTT. It translates to CASSPGTSSGNTIYF.

This clonotype was detected many times. V and J are TRBV19 and TRBJ1-5; D ambiguous. This CDR3 has 15 residues. CDR1 and CDR2 from the germline V gene are LNHDA and SQIVND (reference sequence). Trimming took off 2 bases at V and 5 bases at J, with 13 bases between the two ends. The CDR3 DNA sequence: TGTGCCAGTAGTATATCAGTAACAGCCTATCAGCCCCAGCATTTT. Translated, it gives CASSISVTAYQPQHF.

The chain is built from TRBV4-1 and TRBJ1-5; D is uncertain. This CDR3 is 11 amino acids long. CDR1 is MGHRA, CDR2 YSYEKL, per germline. Trimming stripped 0 bases from V and 6 bases from J, with 0 bases between. CDR3 loop: CASSQDQPQHF. The CDR3 DNA follows: TGCGCCAGCAGCCAAGATCAGCCCCAGCATTTT.

This clonotype was recorded a few times. J is TRBJ2-1 and V is TRBV12-3 or TRBV12-4; TRBD1 aligns across 7 bases. After removal of 6 bases from V and 8 bases from J, the junction contained 10 bases not matched to a gene. CDR3 length: 14 amino acids. The CDR3 DNA reads TGTGCCAGCAGCCGGGACAGAGGGCAGGATGAGCAGTTCTTC. It yields the protein CASSRDRGQDEQFF.

This clonotype was observed at least ten times. The rearrangement uses TRBV6-4 and TRBJ2-7; 10 bases are a match to TRBD1. J gave up 3 bases and V 6 bases, and 8 bases lay outside the gene matches. The germline V gene has CDR1 MRHNA and CDR2 SNTAGT. The CDR3 loop spans 15 amino acids. As DNA, the CDR3 is TGTGCCAGCAGCCCAGGGACAGGGGAGAGCTACGAGCAGTACTTC. Protein: CASSPGTGESYEQYF.

This clonotype was recorded at least ten times. V usage is TRBV12-3 or TRBV12-4 and J usage is TRBJ1-1, with D possibly matching TRBD1 (6 bases). The CDR3 totals 12 residues. V was cut by 6 bases and J by 10 bases, with 15 bases left in between. Here the CDR3 DNA reads TGTGCCAGCAGGACAGGCCCGGGGCGAGCTTTCTTT. Its translation: CASRTGPGRAFF.

This CDR3 is CASSSGQALDTQYF. In DNA, the CDR3 is TGTGCCAGCAGTTCCGGACAGGCCTTAGATACGCAGTATTTT. The chain uses TRBV28 and TRBJ2-3; 7 bases line up with TRBD1. Germline CDR1 MDHEN, CDR2 SYDVKM. Germline trimming cut 4 bases from V and 5 bases from J; bases unmatched to any gene: 6. The CDR3 loop spans 14 amino acids.

On this clonotype itself: The junction differs from germline at one of its ends, possibly a read error. CDR3 nucleotides: TGTTCCAGCAGCCAACCAGGGGATTTCACCTTC. Amino acid sequence: CSSSQPGDFTF. The chain is built from TRBV3-1 and TRBJ1-2; D perhaps matches TRBD1 (6 bases). The CDR3 is made up of 11 amino acids. CDR1 and CDR2 (germline): LGHDT, YNNKEL (reference sequence). Combining the CDR3 with reference TRBV3-1 and TRBJ1-2 gives the whole variable domain DTAVSQTPKYLVTQMGNDKSIKCEQNLGHDTMYWYKQDSKKFLKIMFSYNNKELIINETVPNRFSPKSPDKAHLNLHINSLELGDSAVYFCSSSQPGDFTFGSGTRLTVV.

This clonotype was counted between two and nine times. CDR3 sequence (DNA): TGCGCCAGCAGCTTGGACGGCTATAGCAATCAGCCCCAGCATTTT. Translated: CASSLDGYSNQPQHF. The chain is built from TRBV5-1 and TRBJ1-5; D remains ambiguous. Trimming removed 0 bases from V and 0 bases from J, with 7 bases in between. The CDR3 spans 15 residues. Germline CDR1 and CDR2: SGHRS and YFSETQ. Full variable domain (missing parts from reference TRBV5-1 and TRBJ1-5): KAGVTQTPRYLIKTRGQQVTLSCSPISGHRSVSWYQQTPGQGLQFLFEYFSETQRNKGNFPGRFSGRQFSNSRSEMNVSTLELGDSALYLCASSLDGYSNQPQHFGDGTRLSIL.

This clonotype was picked up many times. The gene calls are TRBV18 and TRBJ2-3; D unclear. CDR1 is KGHSH, CDR2 LQKENI, per germline. Trimming shortened V by 3 bases and J by 1 base, and 8 bases separated the two germline ends. CDR3 size: 14 residues. The chain's CDR3 is CASSPDGRTDTQYF. CDR3 in DNA: TGTGCCAGCTCACCCGACGGACGCACAGATACGCAGTATTTT.

There are a few counts of this clonotype. The chain recombines TRBV11-2 with TRBJ2-1; possible D gene TRBD1, 6 bases. This CDR3 contains 14 residues. Between the trimmed V and J ends, which lost 4 bases and 4 bases, there was a span of 11 bases. Germline lookup yields CDR1 SGHAT and CDR2 FQNNGV. The CDR3 spells CASSSGTIYNEQFF. The CDR3 DNA reads as TGTGCCAGCAGCTCCGGGACAATTTACAATGAGCAGTTCTTC. The full variable domain, its missing parts supplied by reference TRBV11-2 and TRBJ2-1, is EAGVAQSPRYKIIEKRQSVAFWCNPISGHATLYWYQQILGQGPKLLIQFQNNGVVDDSQLPKDRFSAERLKGVDSTLKIQPAKLEDSAVYLCASSSGTIYNEQFFGPGTRLTVL.

There are a few counts of this clonotype. The chain is built from TRBV2 and TRBJ1-2, with 12 bases matching TRBD1. CDR1 is SNHLY and CDR2 is FYNNEI in the germline V gene. The CDR3 consists of 13 residues. The J segment lost 5 bases and the V segment lost 6 bases, leaving 1 base of the junction unmatched. The CDR3 loop is CASRGQGAYGYTF. CDR3 in DNA: TGTGCCAGCAGGGGACAGGGGGCATATGGCTACACCTTC. Combining the CDR3 with reference TRBV2 and TRBJ1-2 gives the whole variable domain EPEVTQTPSHQVTQMGQEVILRCVPISNHLYFYWYRQILGQKVEFLVSFYNNEISEKSEIFDDQFSVERPDGSNFTLKIRSTKLEDSAMYFCASRGQGAYGYTFGSGTRLTVV.

J is TRBJ1-1 and V is TRBV7-7, with 8 bases identical to TRBD1. V was pared by 3 bases and J by 6 bases, with 3 bases of the junction left unmatched. This CDR3 spans 13 amino acids. From germline, CDR1 is SSHAT and CDR2 FNYEAQ (reference sequence). The CDR3 DNA is TGTGCCAGCAGCTTGACACAGGGGGCTGAAGCTTTCTTT. Amino acids: CASSLTQGAEAFF. The full variable domain, in which reference TRBV7-7 and TRBJ1-1 provide the parts outside the CDR3, is GAGVSQSPRYKVTKRGQDVTLRCDPISSHATLYWYQQALGQGPEFLTYFNYEAQPDKSGLPSDRFSAERPEGSISTLTIQRTEQRDSAMYRCASSLTQGAEAFFGQGTRLTVV.

This clonotype is medium-sized (0.01 to 0.1%). The J gene is TRBJ1-1, the V gene TRBV5-1; D possibly corresponds to TRBD1 (6 bases). Trimming took 4 bases from V and 3 from J, leaving 19 bases between them. CDR3 size: 16 residues. Germline V lookup: CDR1 SGHRS, CDR2 YFSETQ. Here the CDR3 reads CASSPETGGGDTEAFF. CDR3 DNA sequence: TGCGCCAGCAGCCCTGAGACAGGAGGAGGGGACACTGAAGCTTTCTTT.

This clonotype was counted a few times. The chain combines TRBV4-2 with TRBJ1-4; D is perhaps TRBD1 (5 bases). Germline V CDR1 and CDR2: LGHNA, YNFKEQ. Between the trimmed V and J ends, which lost 0 bases and 0 bases, there was a span of 8 bases. This CDR3 comprises 16 residues. The chain's CDR3 is CASSQESGATNEKLFF. DNA of the CDR3: TGTGCCAGCAGCCAAGAGTCGGGGGCAACTAATGAAAAACTGTTTTTT.

This clonotype has only a few counts. The chain carries TRBV18 and TRBJ2-2; D could derive from TRBD1 or TRBD2 (6 bases each). V was pared by 2 bases and J by 0 bases, with 16 bases between. Germline assignment: CDR1 KGHSH and CDR2 LQKENI. The CDR3 loop spans 18 amino acids. CDR3 protein: CASSPRTLGGANTGELFF. The CDR3 DNA sequence: TGTGCCAGCTCACCAAGGACTCTGGGGGGCGCGAACACCGGGGAGCTGTTTTTT.

This clonotype appeared many times. V usage is TRBV7-6 and J usage is TRBJ2-2; D unclear. Per germline, CDR1 SGHVS and CDR2 FNYEAQ. The CDR3 loop spans 13 amino acids. Trimming removed 5 bases from V and 6 bases from J, with 10 bases in between. DNA of the CDR3: TGTGCCAGCAGCCCCCCCCCGCCCGGGGAGCTGTTTTTT. Protein: CASSPPPPGELFF.

The genes are TRBV6-5 and TRBJ1-1, with TRBD1 matching over 7 bases. This CDR3 spans 16 amino acids. Germline assignment: CDR1 MNHEY and CDR2 SVGAGI. The J segment lost 5 bases and the V segment lost 6 bases, leaving 15 bases of the junction unmatched. In nucleotides, the CDR3 is TGTGCCAGCAGGCACGGGACAAGACAGGGTAGGACTGAAGCTTTCTTT. Translated: CASRHGTRQGRTEAFF.